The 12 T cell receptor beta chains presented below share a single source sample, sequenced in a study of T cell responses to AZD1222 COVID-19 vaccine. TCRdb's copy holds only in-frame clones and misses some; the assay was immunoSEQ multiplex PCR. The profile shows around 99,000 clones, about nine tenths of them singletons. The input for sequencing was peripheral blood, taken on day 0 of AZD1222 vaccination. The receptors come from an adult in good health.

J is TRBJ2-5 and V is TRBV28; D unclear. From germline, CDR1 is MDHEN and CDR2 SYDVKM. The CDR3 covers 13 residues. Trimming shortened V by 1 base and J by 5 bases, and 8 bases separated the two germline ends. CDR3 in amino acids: CASSLFHAETQYF. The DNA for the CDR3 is TGTGCCAGCAGTTTATTCCATGCGGAGACCCAGTACTTC.

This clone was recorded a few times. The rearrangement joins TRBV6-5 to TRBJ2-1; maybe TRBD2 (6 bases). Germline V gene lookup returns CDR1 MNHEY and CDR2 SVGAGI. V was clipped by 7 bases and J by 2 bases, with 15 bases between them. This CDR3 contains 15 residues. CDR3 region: CASTTRGTTYNEQFF. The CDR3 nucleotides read TGTGCCAGCACCACCCGGGGGACGACCTACAATGAGCAGTTCTTC.

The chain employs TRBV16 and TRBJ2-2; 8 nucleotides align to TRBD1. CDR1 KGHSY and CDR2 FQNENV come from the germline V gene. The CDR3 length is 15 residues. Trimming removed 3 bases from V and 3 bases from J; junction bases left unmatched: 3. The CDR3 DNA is TGTGCCAGCAGCCACAGGGACAGGTACACCGGGGAGCTGTTTTTT. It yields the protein CASSHRDRYTGELFF.

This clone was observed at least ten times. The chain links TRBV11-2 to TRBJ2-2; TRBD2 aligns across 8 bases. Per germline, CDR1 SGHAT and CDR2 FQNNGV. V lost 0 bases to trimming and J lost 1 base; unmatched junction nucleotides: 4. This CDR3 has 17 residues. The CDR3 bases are TGTGCCAGCAGCTTAGATGGAGGGACTAGGAACACCGGGGAGCTGTTTTTT. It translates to CASSLDGGTRNTGELFF.

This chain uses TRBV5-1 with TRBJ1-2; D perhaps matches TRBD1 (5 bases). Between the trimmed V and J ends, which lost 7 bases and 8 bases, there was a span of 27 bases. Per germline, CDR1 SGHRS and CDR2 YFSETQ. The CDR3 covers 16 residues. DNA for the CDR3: TGCGCCAGCTCCCTAGGGGACCCGGGCCTTCAGGGAGGCTACACCTTC. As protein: CASSLGDPGLQGGYTF. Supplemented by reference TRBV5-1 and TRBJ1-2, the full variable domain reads KAGVTQTPRYLIKTRGQQVTLSCSPISGHRSVSWYQQTPGQGLQFLFEYFSETQRNKGNFPGRFSGRQFSNSRSEMNVSTLELGDSALYLCASSLGDPGLQGGYTFGSGTRLTVV.

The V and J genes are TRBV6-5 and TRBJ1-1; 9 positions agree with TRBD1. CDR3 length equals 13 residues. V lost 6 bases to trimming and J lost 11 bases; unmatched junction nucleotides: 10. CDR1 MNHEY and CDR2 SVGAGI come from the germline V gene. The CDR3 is CASSRTGGVPAFF. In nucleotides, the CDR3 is TGTGCCAGCAGCCGAACAGGGGGCGTTCCCGCTTTCTTT.

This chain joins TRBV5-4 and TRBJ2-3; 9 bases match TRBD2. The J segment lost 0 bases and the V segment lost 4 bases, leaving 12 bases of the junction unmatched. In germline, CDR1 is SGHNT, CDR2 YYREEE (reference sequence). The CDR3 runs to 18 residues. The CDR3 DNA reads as TGTGCCAGCAGCGACCTGGGCGGGGGGGCTCCTAGCACAGATACGCAGTATTTT. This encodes CASSDLGGGAPSTDTQYF.

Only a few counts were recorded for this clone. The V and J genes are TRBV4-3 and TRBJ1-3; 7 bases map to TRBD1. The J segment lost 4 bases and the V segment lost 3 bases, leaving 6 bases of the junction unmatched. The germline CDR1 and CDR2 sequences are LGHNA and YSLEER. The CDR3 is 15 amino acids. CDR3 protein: CASSQQWDSGNTIYF. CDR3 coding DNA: TGCGCCAGCAGCCAGCAGTGGGACAGCGGAAACACCATATATTTT.

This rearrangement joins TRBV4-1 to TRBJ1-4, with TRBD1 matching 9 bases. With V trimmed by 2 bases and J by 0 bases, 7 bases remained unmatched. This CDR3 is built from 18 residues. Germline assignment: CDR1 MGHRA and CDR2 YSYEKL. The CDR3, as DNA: TGCGCCAGCAGCCAACCCGGGACAGGGCGAACAACTAATGAAAAACTGTTTTTT. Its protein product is CASSQPGTGRTTNEKLFF.

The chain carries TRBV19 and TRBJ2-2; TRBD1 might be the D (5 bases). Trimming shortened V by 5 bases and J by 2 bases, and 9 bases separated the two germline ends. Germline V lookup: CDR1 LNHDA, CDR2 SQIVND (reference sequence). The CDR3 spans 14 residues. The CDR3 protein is CASSWGSNTGELFF. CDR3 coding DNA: TGTGCCAGTAGTTGGGGCAGTAACACCGGGGAGCTGTTTTTT.

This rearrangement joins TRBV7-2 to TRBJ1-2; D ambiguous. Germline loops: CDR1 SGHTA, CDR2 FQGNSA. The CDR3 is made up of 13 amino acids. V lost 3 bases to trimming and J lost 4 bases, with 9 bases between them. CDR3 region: CASSFQMAYGYTF. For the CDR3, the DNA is TGTGCCAGCAGCTTCCAGATGGCCTATGGCTACACCTTC.

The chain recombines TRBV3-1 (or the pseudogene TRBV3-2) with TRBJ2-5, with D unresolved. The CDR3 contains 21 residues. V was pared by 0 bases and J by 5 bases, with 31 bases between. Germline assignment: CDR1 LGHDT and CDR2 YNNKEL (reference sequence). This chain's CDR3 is CASSQDRVLWSPEKYWETQYF. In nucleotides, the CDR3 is TGTGCCAGCAGCCAAGATCGAGTTTTGTGGTCACCCGAAAAGTACTGGGAGACCCAGTACTTC.